The subject of this entry is one T cell receptor beta chain. Its matching antigen is unknown. Clones were read by immunoSEQ multiplex PCR, and TCRdb kept only the in-frame ones, dropping some. The table includes roughly 55,000 clones, 89% detected once. These data come from a study of T cell responses to AZD1222 COVID-19 vaccine. Study observations and caveats: The study found vaccine-associated CD4 TCRs spanning spike, dominant at 160-218 and 743-854.

The CDR3 is 14 residues long. CDR1 is MNHEY and CDR2 is SVGAGI in the germline V gene. Trimming shortened V by 6 bases and J by 3 bases, and 12 bases separated the two germline ends. The chain has TRBV6-5 and TRBJ2-1; TRBD1 or TRBD2 may be the D gene (5 bases each). This sequence was found in an adult in good health. Sequences were derived from peripheral blood, sampled on day 0 of AZD1222 vaccination. Written as DNA, the CDR3 is TGTGCCAGCAGGGGGGTCGGAAGCTACAATGAGCAGTTCTTC. It codes for CASRGVGSYNEQFF.